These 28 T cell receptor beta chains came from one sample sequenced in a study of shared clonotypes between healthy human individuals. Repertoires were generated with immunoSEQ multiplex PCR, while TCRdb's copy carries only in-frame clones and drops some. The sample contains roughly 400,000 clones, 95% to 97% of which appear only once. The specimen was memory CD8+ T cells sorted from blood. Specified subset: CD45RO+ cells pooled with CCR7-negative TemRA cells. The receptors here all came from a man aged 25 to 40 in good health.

CDR3 amino acids: CASRDLTGELFF. DNA of the CDR3: TGTGCCAGCCGGGACTTAACCGGGGAGCTGTTTTTT. The rearrangement joins TRBV27 to TRBJ2-2, with a weak D call TRBD2 (6 bases). Trimming removed 8 bases at V and 5 bases at J, with 9 bases between. The germline gives CDR1 MNHEY, CDR2 SMNVEV (reference sequence). The CDR3 has 12 amino acids.

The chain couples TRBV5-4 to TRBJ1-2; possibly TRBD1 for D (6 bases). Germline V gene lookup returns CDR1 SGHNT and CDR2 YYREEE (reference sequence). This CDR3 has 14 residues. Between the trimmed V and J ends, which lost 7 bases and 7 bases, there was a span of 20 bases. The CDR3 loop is CASRLTGGPSGYTF. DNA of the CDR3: TGTGCCAGCCGTCTTACCGGGGGGCCGAGTGGCTACACCTTC.

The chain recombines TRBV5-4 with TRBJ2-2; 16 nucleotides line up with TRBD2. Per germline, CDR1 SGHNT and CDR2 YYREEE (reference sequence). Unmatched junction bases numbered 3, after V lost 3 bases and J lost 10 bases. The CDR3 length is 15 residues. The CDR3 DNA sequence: TGTGCCAGCAGCTCTGGGACTAGCGGGAGGGAGGAGCTGTTTTTT. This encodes CASSSGTSGREELFF.

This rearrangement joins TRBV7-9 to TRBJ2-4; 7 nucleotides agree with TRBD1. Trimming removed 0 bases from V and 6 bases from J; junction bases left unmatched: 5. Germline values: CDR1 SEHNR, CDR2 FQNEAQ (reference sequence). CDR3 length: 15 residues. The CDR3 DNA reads TGTGCCAGCAGCTTAGCGACAGGGTGGGGAAACATTCAGTACTTC. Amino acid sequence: CASSLATGWGNIQYF.

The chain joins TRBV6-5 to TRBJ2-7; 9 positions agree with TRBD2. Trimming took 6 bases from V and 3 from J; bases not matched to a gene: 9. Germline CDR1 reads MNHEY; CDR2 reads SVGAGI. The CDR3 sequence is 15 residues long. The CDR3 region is CASSLTSGSVYEQYF. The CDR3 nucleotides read TGTGCCAGCAGCTTGACTAGCGGAAGCGTCTACGAGCAGTACTTC.

This chain's CDR3 is CASSQSWAGGNEQYF. CDR3 sequence (DNA): TGTGCCAGCAGCCAGTCGTGGGCAGGGGGAAACGAGCAGTACTTC. This sequence joins TRBV16 and TRBJ2-7; 7 bases fit TRBD1. This CDR3 is built from 15 residues. From germline, CDR1 is KGHSY and CDR2 FQNENV. V lost 3 bases and J lost 5; bases outside the gene matches: 10.

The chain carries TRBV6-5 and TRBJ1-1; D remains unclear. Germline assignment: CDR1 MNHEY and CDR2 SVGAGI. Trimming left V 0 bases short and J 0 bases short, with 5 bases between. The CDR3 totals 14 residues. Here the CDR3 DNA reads TGTGCCAGCAGTTACTCGAGGCTGAACACTGAAGCTTTCTTT. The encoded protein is CASSYSRLNTEAFF.

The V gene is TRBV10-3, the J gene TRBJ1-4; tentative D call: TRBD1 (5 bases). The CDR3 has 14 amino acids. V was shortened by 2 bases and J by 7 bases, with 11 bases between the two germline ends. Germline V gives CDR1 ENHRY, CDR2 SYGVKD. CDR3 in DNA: TGTGCCATCAGTGAGAGAGGGGCGGGTGAAAAACTGTTTTTT. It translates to CAISERGAGEKLFF.

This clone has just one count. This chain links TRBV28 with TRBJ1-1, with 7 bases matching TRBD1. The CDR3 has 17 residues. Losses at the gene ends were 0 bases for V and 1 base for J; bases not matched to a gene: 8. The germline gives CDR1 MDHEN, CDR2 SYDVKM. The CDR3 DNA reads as TGTGCCAGCAGTTTATGGGGACGGACAGGACCGAACACTGAAGCTTTCTTT. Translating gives CASSLWGRTGPNTEAFF. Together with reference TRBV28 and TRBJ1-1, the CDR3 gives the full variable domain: DVKVTQSSRYLVKRTGEKVFLECVQDMDHENMFWYRQDPGLGLRLIYFSYDVKMKEKGDIPEGYSVSREKKERFSLILESASTNQTSMYLCASSLWGRTGPNTEAFFGQGTRLTVV.

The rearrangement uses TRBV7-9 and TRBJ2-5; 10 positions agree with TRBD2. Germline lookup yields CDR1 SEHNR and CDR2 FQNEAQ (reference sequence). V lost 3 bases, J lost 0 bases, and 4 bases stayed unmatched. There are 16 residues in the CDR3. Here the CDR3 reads CASSLGTSVYQETQYF. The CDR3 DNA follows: TGTGCCAGCAGCTTGGGGACTAGCGTCTACCAAGAGACCCAGTACTTC. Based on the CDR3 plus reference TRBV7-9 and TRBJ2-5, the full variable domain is DTGVSQNPRHKITKRGQNVTFRCDPISEHNRLYWYRQTLGQGPEFLTYFQNEAQLEKSRLLSDRFSAERPKGSFSTLEIQRTEQGDSAMYLCASSLGTSVYQETQYFGPGTRLLVL.

CDR3 residues: CATSRDHGQQGAFF. CDR3 DNA: TGTGCCACCAGCAGAGACCATGGTCAGCAGGGAGCTTTCTTT. The gene calls are TRBV15 and TRBJ1-1, with D perhaps TRBD1 (5 bases). The germline V and J ends were trimmed by 0 bases and 10 bases, with 15 bases remaining between them. Germline CDR1 and CDR2: LNHNV and YYDKDF (reference sequence). CDR3 size: 14 residues.

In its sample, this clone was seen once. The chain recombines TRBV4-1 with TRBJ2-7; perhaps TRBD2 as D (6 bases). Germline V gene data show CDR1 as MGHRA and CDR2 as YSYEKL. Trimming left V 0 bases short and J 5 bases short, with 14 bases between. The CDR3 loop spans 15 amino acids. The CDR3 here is CASSQEWRARDEQYF. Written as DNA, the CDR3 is TGCGCCAGCAGCCAAGAGTGGAGGGCGAGAGACGAGCAGTACTTC.

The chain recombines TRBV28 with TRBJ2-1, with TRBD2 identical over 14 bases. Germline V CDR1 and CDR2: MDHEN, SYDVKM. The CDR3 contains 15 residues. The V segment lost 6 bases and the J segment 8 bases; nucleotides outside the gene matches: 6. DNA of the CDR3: TGTGCCAGCAGCTTAGGACTAGCGGGAGGACATGAGCAGTTCTTC. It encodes CASSLGLAGGHEQFF.

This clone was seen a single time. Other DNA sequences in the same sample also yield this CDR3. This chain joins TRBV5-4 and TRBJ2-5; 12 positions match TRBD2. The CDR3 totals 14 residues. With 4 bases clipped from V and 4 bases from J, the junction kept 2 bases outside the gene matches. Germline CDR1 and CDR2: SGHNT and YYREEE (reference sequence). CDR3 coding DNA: TGTGCCAGCAGCCTAGCGGGAGGGCCAGAGACCCAGTACTTC. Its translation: CASSLAGGPETQYF.

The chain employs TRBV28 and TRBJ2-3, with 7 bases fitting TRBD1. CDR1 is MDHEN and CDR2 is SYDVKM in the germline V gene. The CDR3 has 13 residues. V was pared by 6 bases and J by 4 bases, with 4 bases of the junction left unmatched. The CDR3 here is CASSRQGSDTQYF. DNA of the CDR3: TGTGCCAGCAGCCGACAGGGCTCAGATACGCAGTATTTT.

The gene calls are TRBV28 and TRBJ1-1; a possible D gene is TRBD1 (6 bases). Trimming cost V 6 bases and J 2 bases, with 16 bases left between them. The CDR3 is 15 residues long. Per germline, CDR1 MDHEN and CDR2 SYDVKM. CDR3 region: CASRSDRRPNTEAFF. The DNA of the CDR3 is TGTGCCAGCAGGTCAGACAGGCGACCAAACACTGAAGCTTTCTTT. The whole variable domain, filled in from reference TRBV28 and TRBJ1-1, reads DVKVTQSSRYLVKRTGEKVFLECVQDMDHENMFWYRQDPGLGLRLIYFSYDVKMKEKGDIPEGYSVSREKKERFSLILESASTNQTSMYLCASRSDRRPNTEAFFGQGTRLTVV.

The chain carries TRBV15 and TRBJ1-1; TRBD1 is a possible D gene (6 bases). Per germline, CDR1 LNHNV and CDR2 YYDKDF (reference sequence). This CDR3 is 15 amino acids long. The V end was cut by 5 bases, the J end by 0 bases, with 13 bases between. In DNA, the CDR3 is TGTGCCACCAGCGGAGGACAGTCCATGAACACTGAAGCTTTCTTT. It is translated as CATSGGQSMNTEAFF.

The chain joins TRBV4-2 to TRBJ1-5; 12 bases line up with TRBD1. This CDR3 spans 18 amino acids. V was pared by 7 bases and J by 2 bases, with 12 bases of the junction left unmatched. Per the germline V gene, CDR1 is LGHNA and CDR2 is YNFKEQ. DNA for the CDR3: TGTGCCAGCATCCGGGACAGGGGGCGAGGATGGGGCAATCAGCCCCAGCATTTT. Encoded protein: CASIRDRGRGWGNQPQHF.

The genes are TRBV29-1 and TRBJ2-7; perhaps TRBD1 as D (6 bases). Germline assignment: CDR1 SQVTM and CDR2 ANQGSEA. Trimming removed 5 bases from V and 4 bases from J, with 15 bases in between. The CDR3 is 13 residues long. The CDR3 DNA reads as TGCAGCGTTAGCAGGGGAATTGATTACGAGCAGTACTTC. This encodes CSVSRGIDYEQYF.

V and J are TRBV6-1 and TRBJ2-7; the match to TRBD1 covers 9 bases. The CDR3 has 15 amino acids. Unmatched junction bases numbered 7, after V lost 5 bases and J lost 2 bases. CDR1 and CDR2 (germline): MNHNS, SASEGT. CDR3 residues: CASSKPGTGTYEQYF. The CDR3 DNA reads TGTGCCAGCAGTAAACCCGGGACAGGGACCTACGAGCAGTACTTC.

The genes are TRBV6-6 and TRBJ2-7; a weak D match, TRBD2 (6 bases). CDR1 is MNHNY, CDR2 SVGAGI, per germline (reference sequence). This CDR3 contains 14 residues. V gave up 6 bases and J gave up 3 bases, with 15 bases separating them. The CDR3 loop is CASRPPGSSYEQYF. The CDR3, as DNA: TGTGCCAGCAGACCCCCCGGGAGCAGCTACGAGCAGTACTTC.

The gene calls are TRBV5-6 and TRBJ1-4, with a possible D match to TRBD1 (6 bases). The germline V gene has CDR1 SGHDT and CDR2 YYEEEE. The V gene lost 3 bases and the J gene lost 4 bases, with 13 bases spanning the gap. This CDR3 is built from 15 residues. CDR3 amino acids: CASSSAGGLNEKLFF. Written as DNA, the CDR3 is TGTGCCAGCAGCTCCGCGGGGGGCCTTAATGAAAAACTGTTTTTT.

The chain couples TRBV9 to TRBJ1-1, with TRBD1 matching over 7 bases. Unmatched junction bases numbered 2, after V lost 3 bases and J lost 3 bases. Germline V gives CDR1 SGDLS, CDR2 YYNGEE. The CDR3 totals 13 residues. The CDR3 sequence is CASSAGQDTEAFF. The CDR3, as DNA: TGTGCCAGCAGCGCTGGACAGGACACTGAAGCTTTCTTT.

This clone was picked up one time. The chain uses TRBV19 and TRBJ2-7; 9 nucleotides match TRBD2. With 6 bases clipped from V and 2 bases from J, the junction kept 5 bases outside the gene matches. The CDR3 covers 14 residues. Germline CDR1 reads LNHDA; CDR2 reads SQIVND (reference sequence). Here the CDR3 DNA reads TGTGCCAGTAGGGCTAGCGGGACGACCTACGAGCAGTACTTC. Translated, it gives CASRASGTTYEQYF.

The CDR3 loop is CATSRDLSSAYEQYF. The DNA of the CDR3 is TGTGCCACCAGCAGAGATCTGAGTTCTGCCTACGAGCAGTACTTC. V gene TRBV15 combines with J gene TRBJ2-7; D remains ambiguous. This CDR3 contains 15 residues. Germline V lookup: CDR1 LNHNV, CDR2 YYDKDF (reference sequence). With 0 bases removed from V and 2 bases from J, the gap between germline ends came to 11 bases.

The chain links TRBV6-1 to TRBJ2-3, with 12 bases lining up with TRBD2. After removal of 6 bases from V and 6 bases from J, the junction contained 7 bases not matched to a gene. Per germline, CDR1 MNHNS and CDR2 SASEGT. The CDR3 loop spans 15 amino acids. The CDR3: CASRLTSGSFDTQYF. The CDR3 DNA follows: TGTGCCAGCAGATTGACTAGCGGGAGCTTCGATACGCAGTATTTT.

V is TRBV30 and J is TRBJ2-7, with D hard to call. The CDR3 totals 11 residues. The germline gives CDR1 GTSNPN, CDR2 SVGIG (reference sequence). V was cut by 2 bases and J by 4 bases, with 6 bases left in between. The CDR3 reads CAWSSLYEQYF. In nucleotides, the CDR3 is TGTGCCTGGAGTTCTCTGTACGAGCAGTACTTC.

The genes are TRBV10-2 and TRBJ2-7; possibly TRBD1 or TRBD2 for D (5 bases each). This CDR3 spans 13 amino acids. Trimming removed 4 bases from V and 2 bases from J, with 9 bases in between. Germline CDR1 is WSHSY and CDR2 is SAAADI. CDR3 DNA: TGCGCCAGCAGTGGGGACCGTACCTACGAGCAGTACTTC. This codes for CASSGDRTYEQYF.